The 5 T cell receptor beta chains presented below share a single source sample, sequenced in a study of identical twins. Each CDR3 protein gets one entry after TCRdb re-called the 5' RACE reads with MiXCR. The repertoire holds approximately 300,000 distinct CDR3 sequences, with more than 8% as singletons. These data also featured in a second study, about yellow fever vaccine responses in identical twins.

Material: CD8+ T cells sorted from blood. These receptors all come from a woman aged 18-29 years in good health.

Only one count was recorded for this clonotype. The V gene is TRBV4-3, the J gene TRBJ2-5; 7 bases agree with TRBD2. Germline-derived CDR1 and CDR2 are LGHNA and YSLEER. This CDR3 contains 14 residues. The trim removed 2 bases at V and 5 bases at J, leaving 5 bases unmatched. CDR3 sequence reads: CASSQSLLAETQYF. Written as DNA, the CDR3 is TGCGCCAGCAGCCAAAGCCTACTAGCGGAGACCCAGTACTTC.

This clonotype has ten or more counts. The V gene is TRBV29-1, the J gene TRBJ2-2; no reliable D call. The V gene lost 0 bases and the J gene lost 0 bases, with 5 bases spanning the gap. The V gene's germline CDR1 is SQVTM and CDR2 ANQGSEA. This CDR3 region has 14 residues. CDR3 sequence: CSVEEPANTGELFF. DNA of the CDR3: TGCAGCGTTGAAGAACCGGCGAACACCGGGGAGCTGTTTTTT.

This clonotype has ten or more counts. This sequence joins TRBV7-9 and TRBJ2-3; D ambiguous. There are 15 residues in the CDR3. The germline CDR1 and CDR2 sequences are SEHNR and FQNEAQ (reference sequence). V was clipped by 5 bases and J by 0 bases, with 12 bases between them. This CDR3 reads CASSPSGPSTDTQYF. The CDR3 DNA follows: TGTGCCAGCAGCCCCTCTGGGCCAAGCACAGATACGCAGTATTTT.

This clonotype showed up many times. CDR3 DNA sequence: TGCGCCAGCAGCTGGACAGTGGCAGATACGCAGTATTTT. As protein: CASSWTVADTQYF. The chain links TRBV5-1 to TRBJ2-3; possibly TRBD1 for D (6 bases). Trimming removed 3 bases from V and 4 bases from J, with 9 bases in between. CDR3 size: 13 residues. CDR1 and CDR2 (germline): SGHRS, YFSETQ.

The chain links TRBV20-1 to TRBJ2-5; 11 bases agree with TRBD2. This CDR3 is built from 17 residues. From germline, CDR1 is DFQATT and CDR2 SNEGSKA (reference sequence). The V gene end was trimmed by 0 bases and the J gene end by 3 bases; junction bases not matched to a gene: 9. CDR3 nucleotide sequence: TGCAGTGCTAGAGACCGACTAGCGGGGAACAAAAAAGAGACCCAGTACTTC. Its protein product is CSARDRLAGNKKETQYF.